The 23 T cell receptor beta chains listed next were all sequenced from one sample in a study of identical twins. MiXCR was run by TCRdb on the 5' RACE reads, yielding one entry per CDR3 protein. This sample has 1.5 million to 2 million distinct CDR3 sequences, with about 31% found just once. Sequencing was performed on cord blood. These receptors originate from a newborn girl in good health.

The gene calls are TRBV2 and TRBJ2-3; 8 bases are shared with TRBD2. Germline V CDR1 and CDR2: SNHLY, FYNNEI. The CDR3 loop spans 15 amino acids. The V gene end was trimmed by 4 bases and the J gene end by 3 bases; junction bases not matched to a gene: 6. For the CDR3, the DNA is TGTGCCAGCAGTGTGCTAAGCGGGGGAACAGATACGCAGTATTTT. Its translation is CASSVLSGGTDTQYF.

The chain has TRBV20-1 and TRBJ2-7; 12 bases are a match to TRBD2. CDR3 length equals 13 residues. V gave up 4 bases and J gave up 7 bases; unmatched junction bases: 5. Germline V gives CDR1 DFQATT, CDR2 SNEGSKA (reference sequence). The DNA for the CDR3 is TGCAGTGCTACTAGCGGGAGGGCCAATGAGCAGTACTTC. Protein sequence: CSATSGRANEQYF.

The count of this clonotype is one. Just one base apart from a much larger clone, this may be a read error. The CDR3 DNA follows: TGTGCCAGCAGGATAGTACAGGGATCCCACGAGCAGTACTTC. Translating gives CASRIVQGSHEQYF. The rearrangement joins TRBV2 to TRBJ2-7; D is possibly TRBD1 (6 bases). Germline lookup yields CDR1 SNHLY and CDR2 FYNNEI. The CDR3 runs to 14 residues. Trimming took off 6 bases at V and 5 bases at J, with 17 bases between the two ends.

The genes are TRBV5-1 and TRBJ2-3; TRBD2 aligns across 7 bases. CDR3 length: 14 amino acids. J was trimmed by 5 bases and V by 4 bases; bases with no gene match: 7. The V gene's germline CDR1 is SGHRS and CDR2 YFSETQ. The CDR3 reads CASSSGTTRDTQYF. For the CDR3, the DNA is TGCGCCAGCAGCAGCGGGACTACTAGAGATACGCAGTATTTT.

The chain recombines TRBV3-1 with TRBJ2-1, with TRBD2 matching 9 bases. Germline V gene sequence: CDR1 LGHDT, CDR2 YNNKEL (reference sequence). Unmatched junction bases numbered 13, after V lost 1 base and J lost 9 bases. This CDR3 region has 17 residues. The CDR3 loop is CASSQGPSGILRSEQFF. The CDR3 nucleotides are TGTGCCAGCAGCCAAGGGCCTAGCGGGATCTTGAGGAGTGAGCAGTTCTTC.

The rearrangement joins TRBV6-1 to TRBJ1-2; TRBD1 is a possible D gene (6 bases). CDR1 and CDR2 from the germline V gene are MNHNS and SASEGT. V lost 1 base, J lost 10 bases, and 16 bases lay in between. The length of the CDR3 is 14 residues. As DNA, the CDR3 is TGTGCCAGCAGTGAAGTGAGGGGGACTGGGGTCTACACCTTC. Translated: CASSEVRGTGVYTF.

V gene TRBV20-1 combines with J gene TRBJ2-3; D is unresolved. Trimming stripped 6 bases from V and 0 bases from J, with 16 bases between. CDR1 DFQATT and CDR2 SNEGSKA come from the germline V gene (reference sequence). This CDR3 spans 15 amino acids. CDR3 sequence: CSAALVPLSTDTQYF. The CDR3 coding sequence is TGCAGTGCCGCCTTAGTTCCTCTTAGCACAGATACGCAGTATTTT.

With respect to this clonotype: A much more abundant neighbour one base away suggests this may be a read error. The genes are TRBV6-6 and TRBJ2-1, with 10 bases fitting TRBD2. The J call is uncertain, as TRBJ2-7 better fits the DNA end. CDR3 size: 16 residues. Germline assignment: CDR1 MNHNY and CDR2 SVGAGI (reference sequence). CDR3 coding DNA: TGTGCCAGCAGCGATCCTAGCGGGGGCTCCTACAATGAGCAGTACTTC. Translating it yields CASSDPSGGSYNEQYF.

In this sample, this clonotype turned up many times. The gene calls are TRBV7-2 and TRBJ1-4; TRBD1 matches at 8 bases. This CDR3 contains 16 residues. CDR1 SGHTA and CDR2 FQGNSA come from the germline V gene. With V trimmed by 1 base and J by 7 bases, 8 bases remained unmatched. The CDR3 DNA follows: TGTGCCAGCAGCTTAGTATCCGGGACAGGTGGTGAAAAACTGTTTTTT. It yields the protein CASSLVSGTGGEKLFF.

This clonotype has more than one count but fewer than ten. The chain uses TRBV15 and TRBJ2-1; TRBD1 aligns across 11 bases. The trim removed 1 base at V and 3 bases at J, leaving 5 bases unmatched. In germline, CDR1 is LNHNV, CDR2 YYDKDF (reference sequence). The length of the CDR3 is 17 residues. Here the CDR3 reads CATSRGGTGGFYNEQFF. CDR3 bases: TGTGCCACCAGCAGAGGAGGGACAGGGGGGTTCTACAATGAGCAGTTCTTC. Filled out from reference TRBV15 and TRBJ2-1, the complete variable domain reads DAMVIQNPRYQVTQFGKPVTLSCSQTLNHNVMYWYQQKSSQAPKLLFHYYDKDFNNEADTPDNFQSRRPNTSFCFLDIRSPGLGDTAMYLCATSRGGTGGFYNEQFFGPGTRLTVL.

Turning to this clonotype: An end of the junction differs from the germline gene, which may be a read error. The V gene is TRBV27, the J gene TRBJ2-2, with 7 bases matching TRBD1. This CDR3 region has 14 residues. Per the germline V gene, CDR1 is MNHEY and CDR2 is SMNVEV (reference sequence). CDR3 residues: CASRTTGNPGELFF. In nucleotides, the CDR3 is TGTGCCAGCCGCACGACAGGGAACCCCGGGGAGCTGTTTTTT.

The V call is TRBV5-5, the J call TRBJ2-3; a possible D gene is TRBD1 (6 bases). The V end lost 0 bases, the J end lost 2 bases, and 16 bases lay between the germline ends. Germline-derived CDR1 and CDR2 are SGHKS and YYEKEE (reference sequence). The CDR3 has 17 amino acids. CDR3 sequence reads: CASSLGGGRGLTDTQYF. The CDR3 nucleotides read TGTGCCAGCAGCTTGGGAGGGGGAAGGGGCCTCACAGATACGCAGTATTTT.

This clonotype showed up just a few times. The rearrangement joins TRBV4-1 to TRBJ1-2; TRBD1 is a possible D gene (5 bases). This CDR3 spans 14 amino acids. The V gene lost 3 bases and the J gene lost 2 bases, with 10 bases spanning the gap. Germline V CDR1 and CDR2: MGHRA, YSYEKL. The CDR3 DNA is TGCGCCAGCAGCCATTGGGACGGAAACTATGGCTACACCTTC. This encodes CASSHWDGNYGYTF.

V usage is TRBV29-1 and J usage is TRBJ2-5, with 9 positions matching TRBD1. This CDR3 has 15 amino acids. Unmatched junction bases numbered 13, after V lost 0 bases and J lost 11 bases. Per germline, CDR1 SQVTM and CDR2 ANQGSEA. The CDR3 loop is CSVEDTGGSYNEQYF. In DNA, the CDR3 is TGCAGCGTTGAAGATACAGGGGGCTCCTACAATGAGCAGTACTTC.

This clonotype was seen at least ten times. The chain couples TRBV24-1 to TRBJ1-5; no definite D call. This CDR3 spans 14 amino acids. The germline CDR1 and CDR2 sequences are KGHDR and SFDVKD. Trimming cost V 3 bases and J 1 base, with 6 bases left between them. CDR3 residues: CATSDLRSNQPQHF. The CDR3 DNA reads TGTGCCACCAGTGATCTCAGAAGCAATCAGCCCCAGCATTTT.

This clonotype has just a few counts. The chain uses TRBV5-5 and TRBJ2-7; a possible D gene is TRBD1 (5 bases). V lost 4 bases and J lost 3, with 17 bases in between. The CDR3 spans 15 residues. Germline V gives CDR1 SGHKS, CDR2 YYEKEE (reference sequence). CDR3 in amino acids: CASSLAVGHYYEQYF. The CDR3 DNA reads as TGTGCCAGCAGCCTTGCAGTCGGACACTACTACGAGCAGTACTTC. Full variable domain (missing parts from reference TRBV5-5 and TRBJ2-7): DAGVTQSPTHLIKTRGQQVTLRCSPISGHKSVSWYQQVLGQGPQFIFQYYEKEERGRGNFPDRFSARQFPNYSSELNVNALLLGDSALYLCASSLAVGHYYEQYFGPGTRLTVT.

This chain's CDR3 is CASSRLAGHEQYF. The CDR3 DNA is TGTGCCAGCAGTCGTCTAGCGGGACACGAGCAGTACTTC. The V call is TRBV3-1, the J call TRBJ2-7; 9 positions agree with TRBD2. Looked up from germline, CDR1 is LGHDT and CDR2 is YNNKEL (reference sequence). CDR3 length equals 13 residues. Trimming removed 6 bases from V and 5 bases from J; junction bases left unmatched: 5.

This clonotype has more than one count but fewer than ten. J is TRBJ2-1 and V is TRBV24-1; 8 bases agree with TRBD1. The CDR3 is 15 amino acids. Germline V gene lookup returns CDR1 KGHDR and CDR2 SFDVKD. Trimming at V came to 3 bases and at J to 5 bases, leaving 5 bases not matched to a gene. The chain's CDR3 is CATSDVTGEDNEQFF. CDR3 nucleotide sequence: TGTGCCACCAGTGATGTGACAGGGGAGGACAATGAGCAGTTCTTC.

This clonotype showed up many times. The chain joins TRBV6-5 to TRBJ2-7, with D tentatively TRBD2 (7 bases). V lost 2 bases, J lost 1 base, and 15 bases lay in between. The CDR3 has 16 residues. The germline V gene has CDR1 MNHEY and CDR2 SVGAGI. CDR3 in amino acids: CASSYHRGAASYEQYF. As DNA, the CDR3 is TGTGCCAGCAGTTACCACCGGGGGGCCGCTTCCTACGAGCAGTACTTC.

The V call is TRBV25-1, the J call TRBJ2-5; D remains ambiguous. CDR3 length equals 15 residues. The germline CDR1 and CDR2 sequences are MGHDK and SYGVNS. The V end was cut by 8 bases, the J end by 1 base, with 17 bases between. The CDR3 here is CASGLTEYPQETQYF. CDR3 coding DNA: TGTGCCAGCGGTCTCACAGAGTACCCCCAAGAGACCCAGTACTTC.

The chain recombines TRBV2 with TRBJ1-5, with D unclear. This CDR3 region has 14 residues. Germline V gives CDR1 SNHLY, CDR2 FYNNEI. V lost 5 bases, J lost 2 bases, and 10 bases lay in between. The CDR3 DNA sequence: TGTGCCAGCAGTCCCAACATGGGCAATCAGCCCCAGCATTTT. It encodes CASSPNMGNQPQHF. The entire variable domain, with the rest obtained from reference TRBV2 and TRBJ1-5, is as follows: EPEVTQTPSHQVTQMGQEVILRCVPISNHLYFYWYRQILGQKVEFLVSFYNNEISEKSEIFDDQFSVERPDGSNFTLKIRSTKLEDSAMYFCASSPNMGNQPQHFGDGTRLSIL.

This clonotype was seen more than once but under ten times. The chain is built from TRBV28 and TRBJ2-5; D possibly uses TRBD1 or TRBD2 (5 bases each). The DNA end is more similar to TRBJ2-7, so the J call may be wrong. The germline gives CDR1 MDHEN, CDR2 SYDVKM. The CDR3 is made up of 15 amino acids. Written as DNA, the CDR3 is TGTGCCAGCAGTTTTGCCCCGGGGCCTCCCTACGAGCAGTACTTC. Amino acid sequence: CASSFAPGPPYEQYF.

This clonotype was seen only a few times. The chain combines TRBV24-1 with TRBJ2-3; 15 bases are a match to TRBD2. The V and J ends lost 4 bases and 4 bases, in that order; junction bases with no gene match: 2. The V gene's germline CDR1 is KGHDR and CDR2 SFDVKD. This CDR3 spans 16 amino acids. The CDR3 here is CATSDRTSGRADTQYF. The DNA for the CDR3 is TGTGCCACCAGTGACAGGACTAGCGGGAGGGCAGATACGCAGTATTTT.